The source of this TCR beta chain is a study of T cell responses to AZD1222 COVID-19 vaccine. Here immunoSEQ multiplex PCR was the method, and the copy in TCRdb shows in-frame clones only, minus some. The data hold 85,000 to 120,000 clones, with about 92% observed a single time. There are 11 residues in the CDR3. Germline CDR1 SGHDT, CDR2 YYEEEE. V dropped 7 bases and J dropped 4 bases, with 8 bases sitting between them. V is TRBV5-6 and J is TRBJ1-2; TRBD1 might be the D (5 bases). The TCR comes from an adult who received the AZD1222 COVID-19 vaccine. The sample in question was peripheral blood, obtained 28 days after the second AZD1222 dose. CDR3: CASGGGYGYTF. The CDR3 region has the DNA TGTGCCAGCGGGGGAGGCTATGGCTACACCTTC.